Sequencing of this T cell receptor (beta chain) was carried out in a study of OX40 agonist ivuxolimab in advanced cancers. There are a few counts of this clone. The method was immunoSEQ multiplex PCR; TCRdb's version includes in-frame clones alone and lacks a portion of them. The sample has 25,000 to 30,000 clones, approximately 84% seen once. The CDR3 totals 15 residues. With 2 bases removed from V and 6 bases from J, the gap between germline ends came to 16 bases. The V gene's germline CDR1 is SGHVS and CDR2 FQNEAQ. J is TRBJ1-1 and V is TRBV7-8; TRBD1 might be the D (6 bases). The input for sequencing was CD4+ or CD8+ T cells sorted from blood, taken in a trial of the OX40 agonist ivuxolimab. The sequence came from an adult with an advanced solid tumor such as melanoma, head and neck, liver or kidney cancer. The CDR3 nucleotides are TGTGCCAGCAGCTTATATAAGGGGGGAACGGCTGAAGCTTTCTTT. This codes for CASSLYKGGTAEAFF.